This entry is about one TCR beta chain. This CDR3 has 15 amino acids. Trimming cost V 7 bases and J 2 bases; bases outside gene matches: 3. Germline V lookup: CDR1 SGHRS, CDR2 YFSETQ. TCRdb's copy holds only in-frame clones and misses some; the assay was immunoSEQ multiplex PCR. There are approximately 92,000 clones in the sample; 77% occur only once, and around 25% lies in the top ten. The sample comes from a study of cytotoxic CD8 clonotypes in ibrutinib-treated CLL. The chain joins TRBV5-1 to TRBJ2-2; 12 bases map to TRBD2. This clonotype originated in a human donor with chronic lymphocytic leukemia. Sequences were derived from PBMCs, sampled after 24 months of ibrutinib treatment. The CDR3 nucleotides are TGCGCCAGCCGGACTAGCGGGGACAACACCGGGGAGCTGTTTTTT. This encodes CASRTSGDNTGELFF.